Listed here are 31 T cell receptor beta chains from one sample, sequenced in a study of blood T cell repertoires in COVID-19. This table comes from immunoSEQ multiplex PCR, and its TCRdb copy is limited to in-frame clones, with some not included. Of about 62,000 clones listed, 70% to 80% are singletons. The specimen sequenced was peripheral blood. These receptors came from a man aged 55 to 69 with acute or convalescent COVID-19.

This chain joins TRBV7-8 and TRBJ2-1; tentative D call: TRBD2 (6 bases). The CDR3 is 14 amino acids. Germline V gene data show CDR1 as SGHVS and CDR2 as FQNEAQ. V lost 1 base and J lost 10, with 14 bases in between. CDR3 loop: CASSLDGGRYEQFF. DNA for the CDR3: TGTGCCAGCAGCTTAGATGGAGGGAGATACGAGCAGTTCTTC.

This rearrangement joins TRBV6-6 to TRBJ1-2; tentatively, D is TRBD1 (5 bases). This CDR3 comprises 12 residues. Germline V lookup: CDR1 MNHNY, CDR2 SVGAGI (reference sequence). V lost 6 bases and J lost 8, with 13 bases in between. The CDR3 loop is CASRLRDGGYTF. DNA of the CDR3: TGTGCCAGCAGGCTCAGGGATGGCGGCTACACCTTC.

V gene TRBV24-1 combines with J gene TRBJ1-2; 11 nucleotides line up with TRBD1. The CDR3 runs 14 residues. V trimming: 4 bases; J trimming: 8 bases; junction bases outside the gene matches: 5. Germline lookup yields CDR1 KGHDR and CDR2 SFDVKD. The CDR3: CATSDRDRGKGYTF. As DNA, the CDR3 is TGTGCCACCAGTGACCGGGACAGGGGGAAAGGCTACACCTTC.

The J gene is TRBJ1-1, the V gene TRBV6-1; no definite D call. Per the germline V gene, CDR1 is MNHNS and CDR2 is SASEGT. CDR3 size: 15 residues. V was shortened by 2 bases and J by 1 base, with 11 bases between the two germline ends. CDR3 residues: CASSESEARNTEAFF. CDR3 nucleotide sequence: TGTGCCAGCAGTGAATCCGAGGCGCGGAACACTGAAGCTTTCTTT.

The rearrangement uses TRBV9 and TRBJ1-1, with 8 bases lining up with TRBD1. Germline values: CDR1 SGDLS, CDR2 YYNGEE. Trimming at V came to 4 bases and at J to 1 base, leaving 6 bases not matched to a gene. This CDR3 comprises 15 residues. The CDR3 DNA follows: TGTGCCAGCAGCCCCAGGCAGGGGGCGAACACTGAAGCTTTCTTT. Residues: CASSPRQGANTEAFF.

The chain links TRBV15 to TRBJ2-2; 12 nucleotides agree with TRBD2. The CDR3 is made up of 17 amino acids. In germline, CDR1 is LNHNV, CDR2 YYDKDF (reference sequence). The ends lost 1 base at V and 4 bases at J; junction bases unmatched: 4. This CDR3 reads CATSRGLAGGVTGELFF. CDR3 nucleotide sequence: TGTGCCACCAGCAGAGGCCTAGCGGGAGGGGTCACCGGGGAGCTGTTTTTT. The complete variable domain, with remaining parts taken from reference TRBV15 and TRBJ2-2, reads DAMVIQNPRYQVTQFGKPVTLSCSQTLNHNVMYWYQQKSSQAPKLLFHYYDKDFNNEADTPDNFQSRRPNTSFCFLDIRSPGLGDTAMYLCATSRGLAGGVTGELFFGEGSRLTVL.

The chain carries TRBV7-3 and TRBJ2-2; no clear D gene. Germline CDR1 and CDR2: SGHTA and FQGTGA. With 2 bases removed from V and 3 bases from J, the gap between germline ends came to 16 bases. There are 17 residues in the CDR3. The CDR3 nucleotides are TGTGCCAGCAGCTTATCCCTAGATGGCACATACACCGGGGAGCTGTTTTTT. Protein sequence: CASSLSLDGTYTGELFF.

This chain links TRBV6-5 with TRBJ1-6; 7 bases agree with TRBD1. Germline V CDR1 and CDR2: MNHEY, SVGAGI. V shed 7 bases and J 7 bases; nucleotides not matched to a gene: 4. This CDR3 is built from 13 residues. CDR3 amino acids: CASIDRANSPLHF. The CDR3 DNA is TGTGCCAGCATCGACAGGGCAAATTCACCCCTCCACTTT.

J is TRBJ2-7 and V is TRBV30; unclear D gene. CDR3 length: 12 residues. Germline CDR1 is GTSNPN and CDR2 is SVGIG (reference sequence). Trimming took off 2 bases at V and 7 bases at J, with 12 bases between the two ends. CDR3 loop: CAWSRSGPEQYF. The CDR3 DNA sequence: TGTGCCTGGAGTCGGTCGGGTCCTGAGCAGTACTTC.

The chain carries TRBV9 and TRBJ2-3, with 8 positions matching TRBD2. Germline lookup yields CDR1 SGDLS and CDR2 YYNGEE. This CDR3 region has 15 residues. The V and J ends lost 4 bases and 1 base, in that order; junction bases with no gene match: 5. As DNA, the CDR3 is TGTGCCAGCAGCCAACAGACTAGCGGCACAGATACGCAGTATTTT. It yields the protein CASSQQTSGTDTQYF. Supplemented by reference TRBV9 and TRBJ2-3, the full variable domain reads DSGVTQTPKHLITATGQRVTLRCSPRSGDLSVYWYQQSLDQGLQFLIQYYNGEERAKGNILERFSAQQFPDLHSELNLSSLELGDSALYFCASSQQTSGTDTQYFGPGTRLTVL.

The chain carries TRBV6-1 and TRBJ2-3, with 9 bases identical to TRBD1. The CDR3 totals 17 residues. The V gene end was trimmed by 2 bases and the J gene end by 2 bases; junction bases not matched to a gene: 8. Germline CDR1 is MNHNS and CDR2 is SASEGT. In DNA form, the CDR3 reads TGTGCCAGCAGTGAACGGGCCGGGACAGGGTTCACAGATACGCAGTATTTT. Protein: CASSERAGTGFTDTQYF.

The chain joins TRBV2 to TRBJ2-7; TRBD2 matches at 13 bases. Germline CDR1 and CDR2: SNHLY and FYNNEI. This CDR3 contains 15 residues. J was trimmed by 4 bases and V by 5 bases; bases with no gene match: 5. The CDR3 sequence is CASSKGLAGIYEQYF. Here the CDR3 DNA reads TGTGCCAGCAGTAAGGGACTAGCGGGAATATACGAGCAGTACTTC.

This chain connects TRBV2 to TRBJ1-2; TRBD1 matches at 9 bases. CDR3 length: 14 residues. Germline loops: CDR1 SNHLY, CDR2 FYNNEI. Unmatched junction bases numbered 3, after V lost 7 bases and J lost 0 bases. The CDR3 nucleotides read TGTGCCAGCACTCGACAGGGGGCTAACTATGGCTACACCTTC. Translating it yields CASTRQGANYGYTF. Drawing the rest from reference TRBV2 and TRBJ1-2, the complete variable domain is EPEVTQTPSHQVTQMGQEVILRCVPISNHLYFYWYRQILGQKVEFLVSFYNNEISEKSEIFDDQFSVERPDGSNFTLKIRSTKLEDSAMYFCASTRQGANYGYTFGSGTRLTVV.

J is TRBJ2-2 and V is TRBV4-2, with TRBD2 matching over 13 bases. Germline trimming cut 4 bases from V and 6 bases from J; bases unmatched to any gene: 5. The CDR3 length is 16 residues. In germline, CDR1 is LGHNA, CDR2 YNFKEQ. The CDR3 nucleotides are TGTGCCAGCAGCCTACTAGCGGGAGGGCCCCCCGGGGAGCTGTTTTTT. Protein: CASSLLAGGPPGELFF.

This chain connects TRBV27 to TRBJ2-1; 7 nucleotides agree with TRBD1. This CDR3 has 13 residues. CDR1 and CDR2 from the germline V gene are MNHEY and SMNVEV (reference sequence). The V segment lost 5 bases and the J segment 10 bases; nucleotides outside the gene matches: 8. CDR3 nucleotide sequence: TGTGCCAGCAGTCCTTACAGGGGTAGGGAGCAGTTCTTC. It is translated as CASSPYRGREQFF.

The CDR3 protein is CASSGGAGVDYNEQFF. CDR3 DNA: TGTGCCAGCAGTGGGGGAGCGGGAGTGGACTACAATGAGCAGTTCTTC. This chain uses TRBV6-2 or TRBV6-3 with TRBJ2-1; 8 bases fit TRBD2. Per germline, CDR1 MNHEY and CDR2 SVGEGT. With V trimmed by 5 bases and J by 3 bases, 9 bases remained unmatched. This CDR3 is built from 16 residues.

CDR3 DNA: TGTGCCAGCACCCTAGGGGCAGATAGCAATCAGCCCCAGCATTTT. Its translation: CASTLGADSNQPQHF. The chain recombines TRBV6-6 with TRBJ1-5; D possibly corresponds to TRBD1 (5 bases). Germline CDR1 and CDR2: MNHNY and SVGAGI (reference sequence). This CDR3 is built from 15 residues. Trimming stripped 7 bases from V and 0 bases from J, with 13 bases between.

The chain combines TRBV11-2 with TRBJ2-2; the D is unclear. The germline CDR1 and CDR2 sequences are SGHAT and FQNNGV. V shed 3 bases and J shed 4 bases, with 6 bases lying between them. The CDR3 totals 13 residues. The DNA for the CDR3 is TGTGCCAGCAGCTTGGTAGTCACCGGGGAGCTGTTTTTT. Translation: CASSLVVTGELFF.

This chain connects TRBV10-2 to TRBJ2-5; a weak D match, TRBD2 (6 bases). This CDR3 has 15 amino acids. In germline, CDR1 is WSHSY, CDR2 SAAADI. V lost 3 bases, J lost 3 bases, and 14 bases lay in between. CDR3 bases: TGCGCCAGCAGTGAAGGCGGGACTTGGAAAGAGACCCAGTACTTC. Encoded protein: CASSEGGTWKETQYF.

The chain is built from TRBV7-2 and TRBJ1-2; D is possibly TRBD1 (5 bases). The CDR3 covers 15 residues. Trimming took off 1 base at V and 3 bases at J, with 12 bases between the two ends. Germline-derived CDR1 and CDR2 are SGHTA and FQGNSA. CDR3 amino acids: CASSLGSGMDYGYTF. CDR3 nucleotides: TGTGCCAGCAGCTTAGGTTCAGGGATGGACTATGGCTACACCTTC.

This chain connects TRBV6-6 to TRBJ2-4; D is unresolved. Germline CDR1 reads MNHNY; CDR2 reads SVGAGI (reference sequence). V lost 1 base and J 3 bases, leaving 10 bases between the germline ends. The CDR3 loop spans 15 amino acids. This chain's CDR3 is CASSYYAGDKNIQYF. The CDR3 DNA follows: TGTGCCAGCAGTTACTACGCAGGCGACAAAAACATTCAGTACTTC.

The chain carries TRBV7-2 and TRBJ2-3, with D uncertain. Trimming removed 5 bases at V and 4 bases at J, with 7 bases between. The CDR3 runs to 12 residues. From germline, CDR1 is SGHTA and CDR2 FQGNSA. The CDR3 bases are TGTGCCAGCAGCAACTACGCAGATACGCAGTATTTT. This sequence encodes CASSNYADTQYF.

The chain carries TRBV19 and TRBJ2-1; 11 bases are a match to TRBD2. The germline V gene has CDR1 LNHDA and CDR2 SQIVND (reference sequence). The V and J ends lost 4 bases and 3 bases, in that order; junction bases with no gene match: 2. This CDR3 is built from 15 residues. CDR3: CASSTSGRNYNEQFF. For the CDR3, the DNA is TGTGCCAGTAGTACTAGCGGGAGGAACTACAATGAGCAGTTCTTC.

In DNA, the CDR3 is TGTGCCAGTAGTCAGCCAGTACCCTGGCCTAGTGAGCAGTTCTTC. Protein sequence: CASSQPVPWPSEQFF. The gene calls are TRBV19 and TRBJ2-1; no reliable D call. V was cut by 5 bases and J by 9 bases, with 20 bases left in between. Per germline, CDR1 LNHDA and CDR2 SQIVND (reference sequence). This CDR3 has 15 amino acids.

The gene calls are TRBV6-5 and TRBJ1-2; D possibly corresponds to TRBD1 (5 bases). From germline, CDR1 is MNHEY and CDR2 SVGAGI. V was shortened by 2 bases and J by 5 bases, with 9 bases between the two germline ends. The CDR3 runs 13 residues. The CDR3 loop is CASSYGHQYGYTF. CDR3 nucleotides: TGTGCCAGCAGTTACGGACACCAATATGGCTACACCTTC.

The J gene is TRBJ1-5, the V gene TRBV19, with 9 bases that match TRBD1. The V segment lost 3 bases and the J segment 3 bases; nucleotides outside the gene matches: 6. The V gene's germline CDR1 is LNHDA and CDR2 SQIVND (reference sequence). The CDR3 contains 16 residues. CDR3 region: CASSMGTGRSNQPQHF. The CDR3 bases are TGTGCCAGTAGTATGGGGACAGGGCGGTCCAATCAGCCCCAGCATTTT. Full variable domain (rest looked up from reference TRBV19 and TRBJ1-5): DGGITQSPKYLFRKEGQNVTLSCEQNLNHDAMYWYRQDPGQGLRLIYYSQIVNDFQKGDIAEGYSVSREKKESFPLTVTSAQKNPTAFYLCASSMGTGRSNQPQHFGDGTRLSIL.

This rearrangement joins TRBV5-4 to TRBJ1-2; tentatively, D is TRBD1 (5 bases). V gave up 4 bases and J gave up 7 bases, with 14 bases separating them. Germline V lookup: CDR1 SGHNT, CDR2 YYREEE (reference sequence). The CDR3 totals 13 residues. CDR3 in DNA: TGTGCCAGCAGCGCCACGGGGGTTAGTGGCTACACCTTC. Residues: CASSATGVSGYTF.

CDR3: CASSKVVGRGLCGSSTDTQYF. CDR3 DNA sequence: TGTGCCAGCAGCAAAGTAGTCGGCAGGGGGCTCTGCGGGTCCAGCACAGATACGCAGTATTTT. The genes are TRBV21-1 and TRBJ2-3; TRBD1, as called in the table, went unchecked against the DNA. TRBV21-1 is a known pseudogene. CDR3 length: 21 residues.

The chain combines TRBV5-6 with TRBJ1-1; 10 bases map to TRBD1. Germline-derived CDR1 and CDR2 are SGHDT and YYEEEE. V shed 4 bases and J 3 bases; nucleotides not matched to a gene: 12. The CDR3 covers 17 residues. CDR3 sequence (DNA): TGTGCCAGCAGCCCACGGGACAGGGGATTCAGGGACACTGAAGCTTTCTTT. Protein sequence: CASSPRDRGFRDTEAFF.

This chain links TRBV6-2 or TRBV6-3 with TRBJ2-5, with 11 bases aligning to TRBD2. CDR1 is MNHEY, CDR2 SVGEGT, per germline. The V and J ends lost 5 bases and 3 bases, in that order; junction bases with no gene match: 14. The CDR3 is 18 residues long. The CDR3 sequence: CASSRSKAGTSGKETQYF. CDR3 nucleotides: TGTGCCAGCAGTCGCTCGAAAGCCGGGACTAGCGGAAAAGAGACCCAGTACTTC.

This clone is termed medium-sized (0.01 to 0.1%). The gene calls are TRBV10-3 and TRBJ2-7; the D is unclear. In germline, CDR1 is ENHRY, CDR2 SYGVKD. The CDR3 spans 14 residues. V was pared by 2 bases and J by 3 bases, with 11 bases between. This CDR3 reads CAISEPTLSYEQYF. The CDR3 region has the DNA TGTGCCATCAGTGAGCCCACGTTGAGCTACGAGCAGTACTTC.